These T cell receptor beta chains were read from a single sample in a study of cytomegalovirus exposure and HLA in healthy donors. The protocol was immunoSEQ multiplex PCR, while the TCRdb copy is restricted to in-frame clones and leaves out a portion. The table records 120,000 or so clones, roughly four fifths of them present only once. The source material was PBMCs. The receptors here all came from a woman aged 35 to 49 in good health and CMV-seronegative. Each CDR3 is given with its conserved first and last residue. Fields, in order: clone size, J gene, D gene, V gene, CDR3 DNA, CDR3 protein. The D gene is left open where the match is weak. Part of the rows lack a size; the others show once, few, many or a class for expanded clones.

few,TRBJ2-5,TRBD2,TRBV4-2,TGTGCCAGCAGCCAAGAAACAGCGGGAGAGGGATACCAAGAGACCCAGTACTTC,CASSQETAGEGYQETQYF
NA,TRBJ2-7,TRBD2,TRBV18,TGTGCCAGCTCAGGGACTAGCGGGAGTTACGAGCAGTACTTC,CASSGTSGSYEQYF
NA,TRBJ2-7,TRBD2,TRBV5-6,TGTGCCAGCAGCTGGGGGGGAAACTACGAGCAGTACTTC,CASSWGGNYEQYF
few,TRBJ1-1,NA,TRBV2,TGTGCCAGCAGTAAGACAGTAGGGAACACTGAAGCTTTCTTT,CASSKTVGNTEAFF
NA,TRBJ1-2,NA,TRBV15,TGTGCCACCAGCAGAGATAATATGATAGACTATGGCTACACCTTC,CATSRDNMIDYGYTF
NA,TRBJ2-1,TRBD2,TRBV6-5,TGTGCCAGCAGTTACGAGACTAGCGGGAATGAGCAGTTCTTC,CASSYETSGNEQFF
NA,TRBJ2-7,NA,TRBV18,TGTGCCAGCTCACCGCAACTCGTGGGGCCAAACTACGAGCAGTACTTC,CASSPQLVGPNYEQYF
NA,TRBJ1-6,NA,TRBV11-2,TGTGCCAGCAGCTTAGAGGACAGTTCACCCCTCCACTTT,CASSLEDSSPLHF
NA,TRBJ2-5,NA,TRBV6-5,TGTGCCAGCAGTTGGGGTAGCGCAGAGACCCAGTACTTC,CASSWGSAETQYF
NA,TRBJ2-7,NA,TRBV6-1,TGTGCCACCCGGACTGGGGGGATCTCCTACGAGCAGTACTTC,CATRTGGISYEQYF
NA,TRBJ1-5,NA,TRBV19,TGTGCCAGTAGTTTCGCGGGGAGAGGGGATCAGCCCCAGCATTTT,CASSFAGRGDQPQHF
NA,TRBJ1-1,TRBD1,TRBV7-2,TGTGCCAGCAGTAACGACAGGGGTTCCACTGAAGCTTTCTTT,CASSNDRGSTEAFF
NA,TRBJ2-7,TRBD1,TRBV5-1,TGCGCCAGCAGCCCCCGGACAGGGGGCGGCTACGAGCAGTACTTC,CASSPRTGGGYEQYF
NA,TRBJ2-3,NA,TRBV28,TGTGCCAGCCTGAGGGACTCTACGAGAGATACGCAGTATTTT,CASLRDSTRDTQYF
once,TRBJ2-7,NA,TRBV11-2,TGTGCCAGCAGCTACGGGAGAGAGAGATACGAGCAGTACTTC,CASSYGRERYEQYF
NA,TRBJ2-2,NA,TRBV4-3,TGCGCCAGCAGACAGGACACCGGGGAGCTGTTTTTT,CASRQDTGELFF
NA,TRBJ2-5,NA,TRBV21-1,TGTGCCAGCAGCAAAGCAGGGACAGAAGAGACCCAGTACTTC,CASSKAGTEETQYF
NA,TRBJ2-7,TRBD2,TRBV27,TGTGCCAGCAGTTTATCCCCGGGACTACCACCCTACGAGCAGTACTTC,CASSLSPGLPPYEQYF
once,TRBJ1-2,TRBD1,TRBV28,TGTGCCAGCAGACAACAGGGGGCGCCTGGCTACACCTTC,CASRQQGAPGYTF
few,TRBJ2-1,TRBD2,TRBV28,TGTGCCAGCAGTTTTTCAGGGCGGGAGATCAATGAGCAGTTCTTC,CASSFSGREINEQFF
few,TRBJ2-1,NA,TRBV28,TGTGCCAGCAGGAGACTAGACGAGTTCGCCTACAATGAGCAGTTCTTC,CASRRLDEFAYNEQFF
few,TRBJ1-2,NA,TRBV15,TGTGCCACCAGCAGAGATCTGACGGCGGTGGACTATGGCTACACCTTC,CATSRDLTAVDYGYTF
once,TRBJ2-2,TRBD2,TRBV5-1,TGCGCCAGCAGCCCGTCCGCCCCGGGGACTAGCGGTTCGAACACCGGGGAGCTGTTTTTT,CASSPSAPGTSGSNTGELFF
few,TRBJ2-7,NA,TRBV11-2,TGTGCCAGCAGCGACACTAGCTCCTACGAGCAGTACTTC,CASSDTSSYEQYF
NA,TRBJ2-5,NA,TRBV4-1,TGCGCCAGCAGCCAAGAAGGAAGAGGGAGGCTAACGCGGCTTGGTGAGACCCAGTACTTC,CASSQEGRGRLTRLGETQYF
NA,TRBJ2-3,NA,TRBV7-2,TGTGCCAGCAGCTCTCAGGGACTGCTCGGCACAGATACGCAGTATTTT,CASSSQGLLGTDTQYF
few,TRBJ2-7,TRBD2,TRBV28,TGTGCCAGCAGTTTACTAGCGGTCCCCTACGAGCAGTACTTC,CASSLLAVPYEQYF
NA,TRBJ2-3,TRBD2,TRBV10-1,TGCGCCAGCAGTGGGGTAGCGGGAGGTGGTACGCAGTATTTT,CASSGVAGGGTQYF
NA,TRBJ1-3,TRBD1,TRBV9,TGTGCCAGCAGCCCACGTACAGGGGGCTCTGGAAACACCATATATTTT,CASSPRTGGSGNTIYF
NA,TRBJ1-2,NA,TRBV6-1,TGTGCCAGCAGCCCGGACGGAGGCCCTTATGGCTACACCTTC,CASSPDGGPYGYTF
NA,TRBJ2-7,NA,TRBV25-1,TGTGCCAGCAGTGAACCCGTCAGGGACGAGCAGTACTTC,CASSEPVRDEQYF
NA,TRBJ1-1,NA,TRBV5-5,TGTGCCAGCAGCTCCACAGGGAACACTGAAGCTTTCTTT,CASSSTGNTEAFF
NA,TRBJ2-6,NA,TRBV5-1,TGCGCCAGCAGCTCCCCAAAGGGGGCTGGGGCCAACGTCCTGACTTTC,CASSSPKGAGANVLTF
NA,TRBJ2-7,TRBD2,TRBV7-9,TGTTCCAGCGGGGGACTAGCGGCTTACGAGCAGTACTTC,CSSGGLAAYEQYF
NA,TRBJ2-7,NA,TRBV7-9,TGTGCCAGCAGCTTAGTAGCCCTACCGGGGAGACAAACCTACGAGCAGTACTTC,CASSLVALPGRQTYEQYF
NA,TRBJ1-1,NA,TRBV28,TGTGCCAGTTACCGGGCGGACACACCTTTCTTT,CASYRADTPFF
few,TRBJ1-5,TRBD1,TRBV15,TGTGCCACCAGCAGAGATGAGGGGGCTCGCAATCAGCCCCAGCATTTT,CATSRDEGARNQPQHF
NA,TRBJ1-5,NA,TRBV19,TGTGCCAGTAGTATTATGGGCGGGGGTCAGCCCCAGCATTTT,CASSIMGGGQPQHF
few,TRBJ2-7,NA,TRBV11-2,TGTGCCAGCAGCTTAGTGCCCAGCGCGGAGTACGAGCAGTACTTC,CASSLVPSAEYEQYF
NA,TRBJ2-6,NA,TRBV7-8,TGTGCCAGCAGCTTGAATCGGGGGAGGAGTCTCTCTGGGGCCAACGTCCTGACTTTC,CASSLNRGRSLSGANVLTF
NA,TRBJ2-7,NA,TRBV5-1,TGCGCCAGCAGCAGGGGCCACGAGCAGTACTTC,CASSRGHEQYF
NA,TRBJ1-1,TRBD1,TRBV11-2,TGTGCCAGCAGCAACGACAGGGCCCACTCTGAAGCTTTCTTT,CASSNDRAHSEAFF
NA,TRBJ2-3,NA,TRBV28,TGTGCCAGCAGCACCAGGGTTCTGAGCACAGATACGCAGTATTTT,CASSTRVLSTDTQYF
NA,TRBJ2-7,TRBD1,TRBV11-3,TGTGCCAGCAGCCCGGGACAGGGGAGGGACGAGCAGTACTTC,CASSPGQGRDEQYF
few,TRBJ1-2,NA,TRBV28,TGTGCCAGCAGAACCCAGGGTGATGGCTACACCTTC,CASRTQGDGYTF